These 30 T cell receptor beta chains originate from one sample sequenced in a study of regulatory T cells in long-lasting Graves disease. Construction of the TCR beta libraries employed iRepertoire HTBI primers in conjunction with Arm-PCR of CDR3 regions. TCRdb recomputed calls from the multiplex PCR reads with MiXCR, one row per CDR3 protein. The data contain approximately 250,000 distinct CDR3 sequences, around 17% of them singletons. Specified time point: newly diagnosed GD, antithyroid drugs for less than 3 months. The TCR library was prepared using RNA isolated from PBMCs. The material sequenced was peripheral blood mononuclear cells (PBMCs), taken at new diagnosis, from a patient treated with antithyroid drugs. The origin of the receptors is a female donor with Graves disease.

In its sample, this clonotype was seen many times. V is TRBV28 and J is TRBJ1-2; maybe TRBD1 (5 bases). CDR3 length equals 15 residues. Trimming pared 4 bases from V and 8 bases from J, leaving 20 bases between. Germline CDR1 reads MDHEN; CDR2 reads SYDVKM. In DNA form, the CDR3 reads TGTGCCAGCAGTTCACTACGGAGGACACTGTGGGGCTACACCTTC. It encodes CASSSLRRTLWGYTF.

In its sample, this clonotype was seen many times. The chain joins TRBV20-1 to TRBJ2-1; D is tentatively TRBD1 or TRBD2 (6 bases each). With 3 bases removed from V and 8 bases from J, the gap between germline ends came to 14 bases. CDR1 is DFQATT and CDR2 is SNEGSKA in the germline V gene (reference sequence). The CDR3 contains 13 residues. The CDR3, as DNA: TGCAGTGCTAGTGGAGGGGGAGCGGATGAGCAGTTCTTC. It specifies CSASGGGADEQFF.

The rearrangement links TRBV2 to TRBJ1-1, with TRBD1 identical over 12 bases. Germline V gene data show CDR1 as SNHLY and CDR2 as FYNNEI. J was trimmed by 4 bases and V by 7 bases; bases with no gene match: 7. CDR3 length equals 15 residues. As DNA, the CDR3 is TGTGCCAGCAACAGACCGGGACAGGGGGCCACTGAAGCTTTCTTT. It is translated as CASNRPGQGATEAFF.

The sample holds many counts of this clonotype. This chain links TRBV12-3 or TRBV12-4 with TRBJ1-1; TRBD1 matches at 9 bases. Trimming took 6 bases from V and 7 from J; bases not matched to a gene: 12. The CDR3 is made up of 15 amino acids. The DNA of the CDR3 is TGTGCCAGCAGGACAAACAGGGGGCACGTTGGTGAAGCTTTCTTT. Translated: CASRTNRGHVGEAFF.

This clonotype was observed a few times. The chain uses TRBV3-1 and TRBJ2-2; D possibly corresponds to TRBD2 (6 bases). Germline V gene sequence: CDR1 LGHDT, CDR2 YNNKEL (reference sequence). This CDR3 spans 14 amino acids. Between the trimmed V and J ends, which lost 3 bases and 2 bases, there was a span of 7 bases. For the CDR3, the DNA is TGTGCCAGCAGCCAGGAGGGAAACACCGGGGAGCTGTTTTTT. Its protein is CASSQEGNTGELFF.

About this clonotype itself: A far more abundant clone sits one base away, making this likely a read error. The chain employs TRBV7-3 and TRBJ1-2, with 9 bases matching TRBD1. CDR1 SGHTA and CDR2 FQGTGA come from the germline V gene. This CDR3 contains 14 residues. V was pared by 5 bases and J by 4 bases, with 5 bases of the junction left unmatched. The chain's CDR3 is CASSALTGGYGYTF. CDR3 nucleotide sequence: TGTGCCAGCAGCGCGCTGACAGGGGGCTATGGCTACACCTTC. The full variable domain, with the rest looked up from reference TRBV7-3 and TRBJ1-2, is GAGVSQTPSNKVTEKGKYVELRCDPISGHTALYWYRQSLGQGPEFLIYFQGTGAADDSGLPNDRFFAVRPEGSVSTLKIQRTERGDSAVYLCASSALTGGYGYTFGSGTRLTVV.

This clonotype was detected many times. The rearrangement links TRBV14 to TRBJ1-1; D is undetermined. In germline, CDR1 is SGHDN, CDR2 FVKESK. The CDR3 is 13 residues long. The V and J ends lost 3 bases and 5 bases respectively, with 10 bases between them. CDR3 bases: TGTGCCAGCAGCCAGCGTGGGTGGACTGAAGCTTTCTTT. Protein sequence: CASSQRGWTEAFF.

The chain recombines TRBV4-2 with TRBJ1-3; no clear D. The V gene lost 0 bases and the J gene lost 2 bases, with 8 bases spanning the gap. Germline CDR1 LGHNA, CDR2 YNFKEQ. This CDR3 has 15 residues. The CDR3 spells CASSQDGATGNTIYF. CDR3 sequence (DNA): TGTGCCAGCAGCCAAGATGGCGCAACTGGAAACACCATATATTTT.

This clonotype has ten or more counts. V is TRBV28 and J is TRBJ1-2; unclear D gene. The germline V and J ends were trimmed by 6 bases and 4 bases, with 12 bases remaining between them. Germline assignment: CDR1 MDHEN and CDR2 SYDVKM. The CDR3 length is 13 residues. The CDR3 reads CASSPSDTYGYTF. The CDR3 coding sequence is TGTGCCAGCAGCCCCAGTGATACCTATGGCTACACCTTC.

In the case of this clonotype: A far larger clone differs by one base, so this is likely a read error. The V call is TRBV12-3 or TRBV12-4, the J call TRBJ2-7; D gene ambiguous. V lost 5 bases to trimming and J lost 7 bases, with 21 bases between them. This CDR3 has 15 residues. The CDR3 sequence: CASSAHRSSYNEQYF. CDR3 sequence (DNA): TGTGCCAGCAGTGCCCATAGGTCATCCTACAATGAGCAGTACTTC.

This clonotype has at least ten counts. This chain links TRBV20-1 with TRBJ2-1; 7 nucleotides match TRBD2. The CDR3 totals 11 residues. The germline gives CDR1 DFQATT, CDR2 SNEGSKA (reference sequence). V dropped 3 bases and J dropped 8; count of bases not matched to a gene: 1. CDR3 region: CSASGGDEQFF. In nucleotides, the CDR3 is TGCAGTGCTAGTGGGGGGGATGAGCAGTTCTTC.

This clonotype was counted at least ten times. The CDR3 nucleotides read TGTGCCAGCAGCCAAGCCCCAACAGGCTCAGCTGGCTACACCTTC. This codes for CASSQAPTGSAGYTF. The V and J genes are TRBV3-1 and TRBJ1-2; tentatively, D is TRBD1 (5 bases). CDR3 length: 15 amino acids. Trimming pared 1 base from V and 7 bases from J, leaving 16 bases between. CDR1 LGHDT and CDR2 YNNKEL come from the germline V gene (reference sequence).

CDR3: CASSLVWGAHDGYTF. The CDR3 bases are TGTGCCAGCAGCTTGGTGTGGGGCGCGCATGATGGCTACACCTTC. The chain joins TRBV5-5 to TRBJ1-2, with D perhaps matching TRBD1 (5 bases). The CDR3 spans 15 residues. The ends were cut back, 0 bases at V and 6 bases at J, with 15 bases in the middle. The germline gives CDR1 SGHKS, CDR2 YYEKEE (reference sequence).

This clonotype was found many times. This chain connects TRBV24-1 to TRBJ2-3; 9 positions agree with TRBD1. CDR3 length equals 15 residues. J gave up 2 bases and V 5 bases, and 4 bases lay outside the gene matches. Germline CDR1 and CDR2: KGHDR and SFDVKD. Here the CDR3 reads CATSGTGDITDTQYF. CDR3 nucleotides: TGTGCCACCAGTGGGACAGGGGATATCACAGATACGCAGTATTTT.

This clonotype was seen ten or more times. J is TRBJ1-1 and V is TRBV12-5; D is unresolved. Germline V lookup: CDR1 LGHNT, CDR2 FRNRAP. Between the trimmed V and J ends, which lost 6 bases and 1 base, there was a span of 6 bases. This CDR3 comprises 12 residues. The CDR3, as DNA: TGTGCTAGTGGGCTGGGGAACACTGAAGCTTTCTTT. It is translated as CASGLGNTEAFF.

Many counts were recorded for this clonotype. This CDR3 reads CASILNPSGANVLTF. The CDR3 nucleotides are TGTGCCAGCATCCTGAACCCCTCTGGGGCCAACGTCCTGACTTTC. This rearrangement joins TRBV7-2 to TRBJ2-6; D is undetermined. This CDR3 has 15 amino acids. Germline CDR1 reads SGHTA; CDR2 reads FQGNSA. V lost 7 bases and J 0 bases, leaving 10 bases between the germline ends.

This clonotype was picked up many times. The chain uses TRBV7-9 and TRBJ1-3; 10 nucleotides line up with TRBD1. Unmatched junction bases numbered 2, after V lost 5 bases and J lost 7 bases. CDR1 and CDR2 from the germline V gene are SEHNR and FQNEAQ (reference sequence). This CDR3 region has 13 residues. The CDR3 region is CASSPGQGNTIYF. DNA for the CDR3: TGTGCCAGCAGCCCGGGACAGGGGAACACCATATATTTT.

This clonotype showed up many times. The chain is built from TRBV11-2 and TRBJ2-1, with TRBD2 as a possible D gene (6 bases). The CDR3 extends over 17 amino acids. Germline V gives CDR1 SGHAT, CDR2 FQNNGV. The V gene lost 3 bases and the J gene lost 0 bases, with 15 bases spanning the gap. The chain's CDR3 is CASSLGPRTTSYNEQFF. CDR3 in DNA: TGTGCCAGCAGCTTGGGGCCCCGGACTACCTCCTACAATGAGCAGTTCTTC.

This clonotype was picked up many times. CDR3 in amino acids: CASSLWTANTEAFF. The CDR3 DNA follows: TGCGCCAGCAGCCTCTGGACAGCCAACACTGAAGCTTTCTTT. The V gene is TRBV5-1, the J gene TRBJ1-1; the D gene is possibly TRBD1 (6 bases). Germline loops: CDR1 SGHRS, CDR2 YFSETQ. This CDR3 spans 14 amino acids. V shed 4 bases and J shed 2 bases, with 12 bases lying between them.

Concerning this clonotype: This may be a read error, as it is one base from a much larger clone. The gene calls are TRBV6-2 or TRBV6-3 and TRBJ2-7, with TRBD2 matching over 11 bases. The CDR3 consists of 14 residues. Germline CDR1 reads MNHEY; CDR2 reads SVGEGT. CDR3 region: CASSGTSGIYEKYF. CDR3 nucleotides: TGTGCCAGCAGCGGGACTAGCGGAATATACGAGAAGTACTTC.

Ten or more counts support this clonotype. The chain carries TRBV6-1 and TRBJ2-1; weak D call: TRBD1 (6 bases). This CDR3 contains 14 residues. V was clipped by 7 bases and J by 0 bases, with 10 bases between them. Germline CDR1 MNHNS, CDR2 SASEGT. The CDR3 DNA is TGTGCCAGCAACCAGGGGAGCTCCTACAATGAGCAGTTCTTC. Residues: CASNQGSSYNEQFF.

In DNA, the CDR3 is TGTGCCAGCAGCCCTCTAGTGGGGGCCCTCACCTACGAGCAGTACTTC. This translates into CASSPLVGALTYEQYF. The chain uses TRBV27 and TRBJ2-7, with a tentative D call TRBD1 (6 bases). The CDR3 loop spans 16 amino acids. The germline gives CDR1 MNHEY, CDR2 SMNVEV (reference sequence). The V and J ends lost 6 bases and 2 bases respectively, with 20 bases between them.

This clonotype was recorded at least ten times. CDR3 sequence: CAWTPLLGQGAMNTEAFF. As DNA, the CDR3 is TGTGCCTGGACTCCCCTTCTCGGACAGGGGGCGATGAACACTGAAGCTTTCTTT. The chain couples TRBV30 to TRBJ1-1; TRBD1 matches at 11 bases. CDR3 length: 18 amino acids. Germline CDR1 GTSNPN, CDR2 SVGIG (reference sequence). V gave up 4 bases and J gave up 0 bases; unmatched junction bases: 13.

The sample holds a few counts of this clonotype. A read error may be the cause here, since a much bigger clone is one base away. The CDR3 does not close with the conserved phenylalanine or tryptophan, likely indicating a read error. This sequence joins TRBV19 and TRBJ1-2, with 7 bases aligning to TRBD1. This CDR3 has 16 residues. Trimming took 7 bases from V and 8 from J; bases not matched to a gene: 19. In germline, CDR1 is LNHDA, CDR2 SQIVND (reference sequence). The chain's CDR3 is CASKGALGTYPEGYTL. The DNA of the CDR3 is TGTGCCAGTAAGGGGGCATTGGGAACCTATCCGGAGGGCTACACCCTC.

J is TRBJ2-3 and V is TRBV29-1, with 9 bases fitting TRBD2. Germline CDR1 SQVTM, CDR2 ANQGSEA. The CDR3 totals 19 residues. The V and J ends lost 4 bases and 0 bases, in that order; junction bases with no gene match: 17. The CDR3 bases are TGCAGCGTTGGAGGCAGGGGCCGAGCCCTAGCGGGGAGCACAGATACGCAGTATTTT. Translating it yields CSVGGRGRALAGSTDTQYF.

In the case of this clonotype: This sequence is one base from a far larger clone and is likely a read error. This rearrangement joins TRBV11-2 to TRBJ1-2, with TRBD1 identical over 12 bases. Germline loops: CDR1 SGHAT, CDR2 FQNNGV. The CDR3 covers 15 residues. Losses at the gene ends were 9 bases for V and 0 bases for J; bases not matched to a gene: 5. This CDR3 is CARRDRGQANYGYTF. The DNA for the CDR3 is TGTGCCAGAAGGGACAGGGGGCAGGCTAACTATGGCTACACCTTC.

About this clonotype itself: At one end, the junction sequence differs from germline, possibly due to a read error. This rearrangement joins TRBV9 to TRBJ2-1; TRBD2 agrees at 16 bases. This CDR3 region has 17 residues. Looked up from germline, CDR1 is SGDLS and CDR2 is YYNGEE. The CDR3 loop is CASNVEGTSGREDEQFF. For the CDR3, the DNA is TGTGCCAGCAACGTAGAGGGGACTAGCGGGAGGGAGGATGAGCAGTTCTTC.

This clonotype has a count of ten or more. This chain uses TRBV7-9 with TRBJ2-3; 8 nucleotides agree with TRBD2. Germline V CDR1 and CDR2: SEHNR, FQNEAQ (reference sequence). The CDR3 is 16 residues long. With 5 bases clipped from V and 2 bases from J, the junction kept 9 bases outside the gene matches. CDR3 DNA: TGTGCCAGCAGCCCCCTGGGCGGGAGGATCACAGATACGCAGTATTTT. This sequence encodes CASSPLGGRITDTQYF.

This clonotype was seen at least ten times. V gene TRBV7-9 combines with J gene TRBJ1-2; D might be TRBD1 (5 bases). The germline V gene has CDR1 SEHNR and CDR2 FQNEAQ (reference sequence). Deletions cut 1 base from V and 2 bases from J, with 8 bases between. CDR3 length: 14 amino acids. CDR3 bases: TGTGCCAGCAGCTTAGGTCAGGGAAACTATGGCTACACCTTC. This translates into CASSLGQGNYGYTF.

This clonotype has ten or more counts. V gene TRBV27 combines with J gene TRBJ1-6, with 9 bases that match TRBD1. Germline loops: CDR1 MNHEY, CDR2 SMNVEV (reference sequence). There are 15 residues in the CDR3. V trimming: 5 bases; J trimming: 10 bases; junction bases outside the gene matches: 9. The CDR3 sequence is CASSPLDRGSSPLHF. DNA for the CDR3: TGTGCCAGCAGTCCTTTGGACAGGGGATCGTCACCCCTCCACTTT.